The TCR beta chain described here comes from a study of T cell responses to AZD1222 COVID-19 vaccine. The repertoire was sequenced with immunoSEQ multiplex PCR; TCRdb's copy has only in-frame clones and lacks some. The sample lists more than 25,000 clones; 89% were seen once. As to this clone: Its matching antigen is unknown.

CDR1 and CDR2 from the germline V gene are MRHNA and SNTAGT. There are 17 residues in the CDR3. The ends were cut back, 0 bases at V and 0 bases at J, with 13 bases in the middle. General study points: The repertoires were collected only after the peak T cell response. Spike-specific TCR repertoires showed rising breadth and depth after two AZD1222 doses.

The chain combines TRBV6-4 with TRBJ2-3, with D possibly TRBD2 on 6 matching bases. The clonotype originates from an adult in good health. The material sequenced was peripheral blood, taken on day 0 of AZD1222 vaccination. CDR3 bases: TGTGCCAGCAGTGACTCGGGAGCGGGTCGAAGCACAGATACGCAGTATTTT. Encoded protein: CASSDSGAGRSTDTQYF.